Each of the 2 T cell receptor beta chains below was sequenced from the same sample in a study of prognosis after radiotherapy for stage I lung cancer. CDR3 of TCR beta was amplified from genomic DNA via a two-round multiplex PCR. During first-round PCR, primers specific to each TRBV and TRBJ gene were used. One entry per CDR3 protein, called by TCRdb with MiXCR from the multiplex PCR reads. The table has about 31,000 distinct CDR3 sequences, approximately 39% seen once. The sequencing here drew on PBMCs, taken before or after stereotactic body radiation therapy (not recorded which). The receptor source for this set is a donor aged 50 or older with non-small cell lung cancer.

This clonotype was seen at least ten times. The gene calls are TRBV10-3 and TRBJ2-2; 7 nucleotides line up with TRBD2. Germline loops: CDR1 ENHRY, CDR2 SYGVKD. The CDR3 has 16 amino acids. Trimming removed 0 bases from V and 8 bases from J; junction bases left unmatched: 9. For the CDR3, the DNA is TGTGCCATCAGTGAGTCGAAAGGCGGGAGCTCTGGGGAGCTGTTTTTT. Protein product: CAISESKGGSSGELFF.

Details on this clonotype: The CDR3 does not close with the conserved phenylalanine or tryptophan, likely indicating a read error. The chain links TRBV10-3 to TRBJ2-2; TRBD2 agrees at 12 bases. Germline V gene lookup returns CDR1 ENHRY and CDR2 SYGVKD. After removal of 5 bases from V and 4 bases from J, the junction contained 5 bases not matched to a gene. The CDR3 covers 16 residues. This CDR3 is CAISRLAGDSTGELFL. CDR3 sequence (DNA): TGTGCCATCAGTAGACTAGCGGGGGACTCCACCGGGGAGCTGTTTCTT.